The 27 T cell receptor beta chains given below trace back to one sample, sequenced in a study of T cells in Graves' hyperthyroidism and ophthalmopathy. Amplification yielded TCR beta CDR3 regions, with RNA transcripts as the source. The TCR CDR3 first-round RT-PCR relied on the HTBI primer set. TCRdb ran MiXCR on the multiplex PCR reads and lists one entry per CDR3 protein. The data contain 300,000 to 450,000 distinct CDR3 sequences, approximately 18% of them singletons. Sequences were obtained from blood. These receptors were taken from a woman aged 25 to 45 with Graves' hyperthyroidism that later progressed to Graves' ophthalmopathy.

This chain connects TRBV20-1 to TRBJ2-7; D unclear. The CDR3 runs to 13 residues. Trimming pared 3 bases from V and 2 bases from J, leaving 11 bases between. Germline V gene sequence: CDR1 DFQATT, CDR2 SNEGSKA (reference sequence). The CDR3 reads CSARKEITYEQYF. In nucleotides, the CDR3 is TGCAGTGCTAGGAAAGAGATAACCTACGAGCAGTACTTC.

This clonotype appeared a few times. The chain carries TRBV7-9 and TRBJ1-1, with 8 bases matching TRBD1. Trimming took 4 bases from V and 3 from J; bases not matched to a gene: 13. The CDR3 has 17 amino acids. Germline CDR1 and CDR2: SEHNR and FQNEAQ (reference sequence). The CDR3 sequence: CASSSDRARAQDTEAFF. CDR3 DNA sequence: TGTGCCAGCAGCTCGGACAGGGCTAGGGCTCAGGACACTGAAGCTTTCTTT.

This rearrangement joins TRBV19 to TRBJ1-6; D is uncertain. Trimming cost V 5 bases and J 3 bases, with 11 bases left between them. The CDR3 sequence is 15 residues long. Germline CDR1 reads LNHDA; CDR2 reads SQIVND (reference sequence). CDR3 sequence: CASSRVTGYNSPLHF. CDR3 nucleotide sequence: TGTGCCAGTAGTCGCGTTACCGGCTATAATTCACCCCTCCACTTT. Looking up the rest from reference TRBV19 and TRBJ1-6 gives the full variable domain: DGGITQSPKYLFRKEGQNVTLSCEQNLNHDAMYWYRQDPGQGLRLIYYSQIVNDFQKGDIAEGYSVSREKKESFPLTVTSAQKNPTAFYLCASSRVTGYNSPLHFGNGTRLTVT.

This clonotype was detected many times. This CDR3 is CASSSTGGSYEQYF. CDR3 in DNA: TGTGCCAGCAGTTCCACAGGGGGCTCCTACGAGCAGTACTTC. V usage is TRBV6-1 and J usage is TRBJ2-7, with 8 bases aligning to TRBD1. The J segment lost 0 bases and the V segment lost 5 bases, leaving 3 bases of the junction unmatched. CDR1 and CDR2 from the germline V gene are MNHNS and SASEGT. CDR3 length: 14 residues.

This clonotype came up many times. V gene TRBV19 combines with J gene TRBJ2-1; TRBD2 might be the D (5 bases). The length of the CDR3 is 15 residues. CDR1 is LNHDA, CDR2 SQIVND, per germline (reference sequence). Trimming took 7 bases from V and 6 from J, leaving 19 bases between them. The CDR3 DNA reads as TGTGCCAGTACCGGACTCGAAGCGTCTGCCAATGAGCAGTTCTTC. As protein: CASTGLEASANEQFF.

This rearrangement joins TRBV24-1 to TRBJ2-3; the D gene could be TRBD1 or TRBD2 (5 bases each). Germline values: CDR1 KGHDR, CDR2 SFDVKD. V lost 10 bases, J lost 4 bases, and 14 bases lay in between. This CDR3 region has 13 residues. The CDR3 bases are TGTGCCACTTCGGACGGGGCGGCAGATACGCAGTATTTT. Its translation: CATSDGAADTQYF.

At least ten counts were recorded for this clonotype. The J gene is TRBJ1-4, the V gene TRBV6-2 or TRBV6-3; no firm D call. This CDR3 has 16 amino acids. Trimming left V 2 bases short and J 0 bases short, with 10 bases between. Germline V gives CDR1 MNHEY, CDR2 SVGEGT. Written as DNA, the CDR3 is TGTGCCAGCAGTTACGGCGGAACCGCAACTAATGAAAAACTGTTTTTT. It translates to CASSYGGTATNEKLFF.

This chain links TRBV4-1 with TRBJ2-7; no firm D call. Trimming pared 6 bases from V and 1 base from J, leaving 10 bases between. Germline V CDR1 and CDR2: MGHRA, YSYEKL. The CDR3 totals 13 residues. The CDR3 DNA reads TGCGCCAGCAGTCCTGCGACTTCCTACGAGCAGTACTTC. Translated, it gives CASSPATSYEQYF.

The sample holds many counts of this clonotype. The V and J genes are TRBV5-6 and TRBJ1-5; D uncertain. Germline CDR1 SGHDT, CDR2 YYEEEE. This CDR3 comprises 15 residues. V was pared by 0 bases and J by 0 bases, with 7 bases between. The CDR3 here is CASSLGSDSNQPQHF. CDR3 coding DNA: TGTGCCAGCAGCTTGGGAAGTGATAGCAATCAGCCCCAGCATTTT.

V is TRBV20-1 and J is TRBJ2-1; D remains ambiguous. The CDR3 has 12 amino acids. Trimming removed 6 bases from V and 6 bases from J, with 12 bases in between. In germline, CDR1 is DFQATT, CDR2 SNEGSKA (reference sequence). For the CDR3, the DNA is TGCAGTGCCCCCCTGATCTCCAATGAGCAGTTCTTC. This gives the protein CSAPLISNEQFF.

V and J are TRBV12-3 or TRBV12-4 and TRBJ2-2, with 16 bases aligning to TRBD2. With V trimmed by 4 bases and J by 5 bases, 1 base remained unmatched. This CDR3 spans 16 amino acids. CDR3 sequence: CASSSGLAGGTGELFF. The DNA for the CDR3 is TGTGCCAGCAGTTCGGGACTAGCGGGGGGGACCGGGGAGCTGTTTTTT.

Many counts were recorded for this clonotype. The V and J genes are TRBV12-3 or TRBV12-4 and TRBJ2-7; no reliable D call. Trimming took off 3 bases at V and 2 bases at J, with 8 bases between the two ends. CDR3 length equals 13 residues. The CDR3 sequence is CASSFLQTYEQYF. The CDR3 region has the DNA TGTGCCAGCAGTTTCCTCCAGACCTACGAGCAGTACTTC.

About this clonotype: Being one base from a much bigger clone, this may be a read error. This chain connects TRBV12-3 or TRBV12-4 to TRBJ1-1; D gene ambiguous. This CDR3 comprises 13 residues. The DNA for the CDR3 is TGTGCCAGCAGTTTTAGGGCGGTTGCTGAAGCTCTCTTT. Protein sequence: CASSFRAVAEALF.

This clonotype was seen repeatedly, ten times or more. The CDR3 region has the DNA TGTGCCAGCAGTGAATCTCTAAAAGAGACCCAGTACTTC. Its protein is CASSESLKETQYF. The chain joins TRBV2 to TRBJ2-5; D gene uncertain. From germline, CDR1 is SNHLY and CDR2 FYNNEI. Trimming removed 2 bases from V and 3 bases from J, with 7 bases in between. The CDR3 is 13 residues long.

This clonotype was detected ten times or more. The CDR3 DNA reads as TGTGCCAGCAGAGATTACAGGGGAAGGGATCAGCCCCAGCATTTT. This encodes CASRDYRGRDQPQHF. V and J are TRBV2 and TRBJ1-5; 7 bases are a match to TRBD1. V lost 6 bases to trimming and J lost 5 bases; unmatched junction nucleotides: 10. The length of the CDR3 is 15 residues. The V gene's germline CDR1 is SNHLY and CDR2 FYNNEI. The full variable domain, rest sourced from reference TRBV2 and TRBJ1-5, is EPEVTQTPSHQVTQMGQEVILRCVPISNHLYFYWYRQILGQKVEFLVSFYNNEISEKSEIFDDQFSVERPDGSNFTLKIRSTKLEDSAMYFCASRDYRGRDQPQHFGDGTRLSIL.

This chain connects TRBV19 to TRBJ1-2; tentative D call: TRBD1 (5 bases). CDR1 is LNHDA and CDR2 is SQIVND in the germline V gene (reference sequence). The V and J ends lost 3 bases and 4 bases respectively, with 15 bases between them. The CDR3 has 15 amino acids. The CDR3 loop reads CASSMWGSFIYGYTF. For the CDR3, the DNA is TGTGCCAGTAGTATGTGGGGCAGCTTTATCTATGGCTACACCTTC.

This clonotype has just a few counts. The chain joins TRBV3-1 to TRBJ1-2; maybe TRBD1 (5 bases). V was clipped by 2 bases and J by 4 bases, with 14 bases between them. This CDR3 spans 15 amino acids. The germline CDR1 and CDR2 sequences are LGHDT and YNNKEL (reference sequence). The CDR3: CASSQSRGFIYGYTF. CDR3 nucleotides: TGTGCCAGCAGCCAATCGAGGGGTTTCATCTATGGCTACACCTTC. Full variable domain (missing parts from reference TRBV3-1 and TRBJ1-2): DTAVSQTPKYLVTQMGNDKSIKCEQNLGHDTMYWYKQDSKKFLKIMFSYNNKELIINETVPNRFSPKSPDKAHLNLHINSLELGDSAVYFCASSQSRGFIYGYTFGSGTRLTVV.

The V and J genes are TRBV28 and TRBJ1-2, with a tentative D call TRBD1 (5 bases). Germline CDR1 and CDR2: MDHEN and SYDVKM. The germline V and J ends were trimmed by 2 bases and 8 bases, with 21 bases remaining between them. The CDR3 has 16 residues. The CDR3: CASSLRLRGSSVGYTF. CDR3 coding DNA: TGTGCCAGCAGTTTACGCCTCCGGGGCAGTTCTGTGGGCTACACCTTC.

This clonotype came up a few times. A much bigger clone sits one base away, suggesting this may be a read error. The chain employs TRBV2 and TRBJ1-4, with D possibly matching TRBD1 (6 bases). The CDR3 has 15 residues. CDR1 is SNHLY, CDR2 FYNNEI, per germline. CDR3: CACSQSGGQAEKLFF. The CDR3 DNA is TGTGCCTGCAGTCAGTCCGGGGGGCAAGCTGAAAAACTGTTTTTT.

This clonotype showed up many times. The chain is built from TRBV28 and TRBJ1-2, with TRBD1 as a possible D gene (5 bases). Germline values: CDR1 MDHEN, CDR2 SYDVKM. This CDR3 has 15 residues. The ends were cut back, 6 bases at V and 0 bases at J, with 14 bases in the middle. CDR3 bases: TGTGCCAGCAGCAGTAGACAGCACACTAACTATGGCTACACCTTC. This encodes CASSSRQHTNYGYTF.

This clonotype was recorded many times. V is TRBV19 and J is TRBJ2-3; 8 nucleotides match TRBD2. J was trimmed by 4 bases and V by 4 bases; bases with no gene match: 16. CDR3 length: 18 residues. CDR1 is LNHDA, CDR2 SQIVND, per germline (reference sequence). This CDR3 is CASSKSSSGFINSDTQYF. The CDR3 coding sequence is TGTGCCAGTAGTAAGAGTTCTAGCGGGTTCATCAACTCAGATACGCAGTATTTT.

This clonotype was observed a handful of times. The chain combines TRBV28 with TRBJ1-4; 9 bases align to TRBD1. CDR1 is MDHEN and CDR2 is SYDVKM in the germline V gene. Trimming took 5 bases from V and 4 from J; bases not matched to a gene: 8. CDR3 length: 16 residues. The CDR3 loop reads CASSPYRGLGNEKLFF. The DNA of the CDR3 is TGTGCCAGCAGTCCTTACAGGGGGCTGGGTAATGAAAAACTGTTTTTT.

The sample holds many counts of this clonotype. J is TRBJ2-3 and V is TRBV27, with 8 bases that match TRBD1. The CDR3 runs 17 residues. V lost 3 bases to trimming and J lost 10 bases; unmatched junction nucleotides: 18. Germline values: CDR1 MNHEY, CDR2 SMNVEV (reference sequence). CDR3 sequence: CASSFLSRDRRVGAQYF. Here the CDR3 DNA reads TGTGCCAGCAGTTTCCTGAGCCGGGACAGGAGGGTTGGAGCGCAGTATTTT.

V is TRBV9 and J is TRBJ1-2, with D possibly matching TRBD1 (6 bases). Germline CDR1 and CDR2: SGDLS and YYNGEE. V was shortened by 3 bases and J by 7 bases, with 13 bases between the two germline ends. The CDR3 is made up of 13 amino acids. In DNA, the CDR3 is TGTGCCAGCAGCGCCGCCCCGGGGGCTGGCTACACCTTC. Protein product: CASSAAPGAGYTF. Drawing the rest from reference TRBV9 and TRBJ1-2, the complete variable domain is DSGVTQTPKHLITATGQRVTLRCSPRSGDLSVYWYQQSLDQGLQFLIQYYNGEERAKGNILERFSAQQFPDLHSELNLSSLELGDSALYFCASSAAPGAGYTFGSGTRLTVV.

This clonotype was observed a handful of times. The V call is TRBV19, the J call TRBJ2-7, with TRBD2 matching over 11 bases. The CDR3 consists of 16 residues. In germline, CDR1 is LNHDA, CDR2 SQIVND (reference sequence). Trimming at V came to 4 bases and at J to 5 bases, leaving 10 bases not matched to a gene. This CDR3 is CASSTTLAGETHEQYF. The CDR3 coding sequence is TGTGCCAGTAGTACGACACTAGCGGGGGAAACCCACGAGCAGTACTTC.

This clonotype was detected ten times or more. The chain employs TRBV27 and TRBJ2-1; possibly TRBD2 for D (5 bases). The germline V gene encodes CDR1 MNHEY and CDR2 SMNVEV (reference sequence). The CDR3 spans 14 residues. V was shortened by 7 bases and J by 5 bases, with 15 bases between the two germline ends. CDR3 nucleotides: TGTGCCAGCAAGCGGTCTAGCCGACACAATGAGCAGTTCTTC. It is translated as CASKRSSRHNEQFF.

This clonotype was seen many times. The chain joins TRBV28 to TRBJ1-6; D call uncertain. The germline V and J ends were trimmed by 5 bases and 7 bases, with 15 bases remaining between them. Germline V gives CDR1 MDHEN, CDR2 SYDVKM. This CDR3 contains 15 residues. The CDR3 spells CASSPSSSMNSPLHF. CDR3 bases: TGTGCCAGCAGTCCCTCGAGCAGTATGAATTCACCCCTCCACTTT.